This TCR beta chain is drawn from a study of shared clonotypes between healthy human individuals. Germline V gene sequence: CDR1 SGHRS, CDR2 YFSETQ. The CDR3 is 16 amino acids. Trimming took 4 bases from V and 0 from J, leaving 16 bases between them. The protocol was immunoSEQ multiplex PCR, while the TCRdb copy is restricted to in-frame clones and leaves out a portion. Of around 320,000 clones listed, about nine tenths were seen once; the top ten hold roughly 15%. V usage is TRBV5-1 and J usage is TRBJ1-2, with D hard to call. Sequencing was done on a sample of memory CD8+ T cells sorted from blood. Subset specified: CD45RO+ cells pooled with CCR7-negative TemRA cells. The receptor's source is a man aged 18 to 30 in good health. In DNA, the CDR3 is TGCGCCAGCAGCGCCGCTGGACTAAAACCTAACTATGGCTACACCTTC. This gives the protein CASSAAGLKPNYGYTF.